The clone carrying this TCR beta chain was seen only a few times. Its matching antigen is unknown. Using its own MiXCR run on the 5' RACE reads, TCRdb lists one record per CDR3 protein. This sample has roughly 40,000 distinct CDR3 sequences, with almost 7% found just once. The sample comes from a study of spatial heterogeneity in lung cancer. Time point in this sample: sample taken at primary tumor resection. This CDR3 comprises 13 residues. V was trimmed by 4 bases and J by 3 bases, leaving 10 bases between them. CDR1 is SGHRS, CDR2 YFSETQ, per germline. General study findings and limits: In blood, ubiquitous expanded tumor TCRs appeared more at resection than follow-up.

The sample here was PBMCs, taken at surgery. V gene TRBV5-1 combines with J gene TRBJ1-1; D is unclear. The origin of this receptor is a female donor with early-stage non-small cell lung cancer. DNA of the CDR3: TGCGCCAGCAGCCCCCGGAGTTACACTGAAGCTTTCTTT. Encoded protein: CASSPRSYTEAFF.